This T cell receptor beta chain originates from a study of shared clonotypes between healthy human individuals. Among the donors, all were Caucasian adults who lived in Nashville, Tennessee. With regard to this clone: What it binds is not known. This likely traces to a read error, being one base from a far larger clone. Other DNA sequences in the same sample also yield this CDR3.

Germline V CDR1 and CDR2: SGHRS, YFSETQ. This CDR3 is 15 amino acids long. Deletions cut 4 bases from V and 3 bases from J, with 13 bases between. Study-wide points: Investigators collected only blood, and repertoires in tissues likely differ.

Deep-level running was used for the assay. Here immunoSEQ multiplex PCR was the method, and the copy in TCRdb shows in-frame clones only, minus some. The sample includes about 450,000 clones, approximately 79% of them seen just once. The sequence was obtained from a woman between 40 and 55 years old in good health. Some clones in this sample may be carry-over from other donors' samples. The sequenced sample consisted of PBMCs. This chain links TRBV5-1 with TRBJ2-2, with a possible D match to TRBD1 (5 bases). The CDR3: CASSLMSRDTGELFF. The CDR3 DNA reads as TGCGCCAGCAGCCTGATGTCCAGGGACACCGGGGAGCTGTTTTTT.